This T cell receptor beta chain stems from a study of T-cell memory formation after mild COVID-19. Germline lookup yields CDR1 LGHNA and CDR2 YNFKEQ. The V end was cut by 3 bases, the J end by 0 bases, with 11 bases between. The CDR3 has 16 amino acids. MiXCR, run by TCRdb on the 5' RACE reads, gives a single entry per CDR3 protein. The sample contains about 560,000 distinct CDR3 sequences, about 22% of which appear only once. This chain connects TRBV4-2 to TRBJ1-4; D is perhaps TRBD1 (6 bases). The specimen was PBMCs or a T cell subset sorted from them (not recorded which). This TCR was recovered from an adult woman who had mild COVID-19 (a few samples of this study predate the infection). Cell type and time point are not known. CDR3 sequence (DNA): TGTGCCAGCAGCCAGTACAGGGAAGCAACTAATGAAAAACTGTTTTTT. This codes for CASSQYREATNEKLFF.